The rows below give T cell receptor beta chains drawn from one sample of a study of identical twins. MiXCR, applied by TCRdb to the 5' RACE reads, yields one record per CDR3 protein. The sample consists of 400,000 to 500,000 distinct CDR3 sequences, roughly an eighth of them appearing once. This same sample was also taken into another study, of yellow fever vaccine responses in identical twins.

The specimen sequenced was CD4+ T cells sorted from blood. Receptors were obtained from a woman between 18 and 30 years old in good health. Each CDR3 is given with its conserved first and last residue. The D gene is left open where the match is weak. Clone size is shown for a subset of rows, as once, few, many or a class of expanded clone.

CAWSEGKRTDTQYF,TGTGCCTGGAGTGAAGGGAAGCGGACAGATACGCAGTATTTT,.,few,TRBV30,TRBJ2-3
CSAKTGGIGEQYF,TGCAGTGCCAAGACAGGGGGGATCGGCGAGCAGTACTTC,TRBD1,few,TRBV20-1,TRBJ2-7
CASSLKPHYEQYF,TGTGCCAGCAGTTTAAAACCTCACTACGAGCAGTACTTC,.,few,TRBV12-3/TRBV12-4,TRBJ2-7
CATSDFGRAGNIQYF,TGTGCCACCAGTGATTTTGGCAGGGCGGGGAACATTCAGTACTTC,.,.,TRBV24-1,TRBJ2-4
CSAREKGGTATADTQYF,TGCAGTGCTAGAGAGAAAGGCGGGACAGCAACCGCAGATACGCAGTATTTT,.,.,TRBV20-1,TRBJ2-3
CAISDSGANVLTF,TGTGCCATCAGTGATTCCGGGGCCAACGTCCTGACTTTC,.,few,TRBV10-3,TRBJ2-6
CASSQGQANTDTQYF,TGTGCCAGCAGCCAGGGACAGGCAAACACAGATACGCAGTATTTT,TRBD1,.,TRBV7-9,TRBJ2-3
CASRTMGGLAGTFYEQYF,TGTGCCAGCAGGACAATGGGGGGACTAGCGGGGACTTTCTACGAGCAGTACTTC,.,few,TRBV21-1,TRBJ2-7
CASSLDIRNTGELFF,TGCGCCAGCAGCTTGGACATACGGAACACCGGGGAGCTGTTTTTT,.,.,TRBV5-1,TRBJ2-2
CASSAGTGNYEQYF,TGTGCCAGCAGCGCTGGGACAGGGAACTACGAGCAGTACTTC,TRBD1,.,TRBV7-2,TRBJ2-7
CASSRTGNSHQETQYF,TGTGCCAGCAGTCGTACAGGGAATTCACACCAAGAGACCCAGTACTTC,.,many,TRBV7-9,TRBJ2-5
CASSPRGQASYEQYF,TGCGCCAGCAGCCCCAGAGGACAGGCGAGCTACGAGCAGTACTTC,TRBD1,few,TRBV5-1,TRBJ2-7
CATSRFFRGTSYEQYF,TGTGCCACCAGCAGATTTTTCAGGGGGACCTCCTACGAGCAGTACTTC,TRBD1,.,TRBV15,TRBJ2-7
CAISEAPQGARTEAFF,TGTGCCATCAGTGAAGCTCCCCAGGGGGCGAGAACTGAAGCTTTCTTT,TRBD1,few,TRBV10-3,TRBJ1-1
CASSLLNEQYF,TGTGCCAGCAGTCTCCTCAACGAGCAGTACTTC,.,.,TRBV6-6,TRBJ2-7
CSASQSTGEQYF,TGCAGTGCAAGTCAAAGTACTGGCGAGCAGTACTTC,.,few,TRBV20-1,TRBJ2-7
CASSSEGRGPNQPQHF,TGTGCCAGCAGTTCCGAGGGACGGGGACCTAATCAGCCCCAGCATTTT,.,.,TRBV28,TRBJ1-5
CASSLTGTGVIIQYF,TGCGCCAGCAGCTTAACCGGGACGGGGGTTATCATTCAGTACTTC,.,few,TRBV5-1,TRBJ2-4
CASSDRGFIFGELFF,TGTGCCAGCAGTGACAGGGGTTTTATTTTCGGGGAGCTGTTTTTT,TRBD1,few,TRBV27,TRBJ2-2
CSAREGVIAEAFF,TGCAGTGCTAGAGAAGGGGTAATCGCTGAAGCTTTCTTT,.,many,TRBV20-1,TRBJ1-1
CASSEGQYNEQFF,TGTGCCAGCAGTGAGGGCCAGTACAATGAGCAGTTCTTC,.,.,TRBV2,TRBJ2-1
CASSRSAGLETQYF,TGTGCCAGCAGCCGCTCGGCGGGTCTAGAGACCCAGTACTTC,.,few,TRBV13,TRBJ2-5
CASSAQGALRAGELFF,TGTGCCAGCAGCGCCCAGGGGGCTCTCAGGGCCGGGGAGCTGTTTTTT,TRBD1,many,TRBV9,TRBJ2-2
CASKGPGNEQFF,TGTGCCAGCAAGGGGCCAGGGAATGAGCAGTTCTTC,.,.,TRBV6-5,TRBJ2-1
CASSTGLAGSPGDEQFF,TGCGCCAGCAGCACCGGACTAGCGGGATCTCCGGGGGATGAGCAGTTCTTC,TRBD2,few,TRBV5-1,TRBJ2-1
CASSLGRLNTGELFF,TGTGCCAGCAGCTTGGGGAGACTTAACACCGGGGAGCTGTTTTTT,.,many,TRBV5-6,TRBJ2-2
CSAKKTEYEQYF,TGCAGCGCGAAGAAAACGGAGTACGAGCAGTACTTC,.,.,TRBV29-1,TRBJ2-7
CSARDTRRGDQPQHF,TGCAGTGCTAGAGATACTCGCAGGGGGGATCAGCCCCAGCATTTT,TRBD1,.,TRBV20-1,TRBJ1-5
CASTGGTAPWEQYF,TGTGCCAGCACCGGGGGGACGGCTCCGTGGGAGCAGTACTTC,TRBD2,many,TRBV28,TRBJ2-7
CASSLARPTDTQYF,TGTGCCAGCAGCTTAGCTCGCCCCACAGATACGCAGTATTTT,.,few,TRBV7-2,TRBJ2-3
CASSTASGYNEQFF,TGTGCCAGCAGTACGGCTAGCGGTTACAATGAGCAGTTCTTC,TRBD2,few,TRBV28,TRBJ2-1
CASTAGVRYEQYF,TGTGCCAGCACGGCAGGGGTCAGGTACGAGCAGTACTTC,.,few,TRBV6-6,TRBJ2-7
CASSWDTYYEQYF,TGTGCCAGCAGCTGGGACACCTACTACGAGCAGTACTTC,.,.,TRBV28,TRBJ2-7
CASSPPAALAETQYF,TGTGCCAGCTCACCACCGGCTGCCCTTGCGGAGACCCAGTACTTC,.,.,TRBV18,TRBJ2-5
CSHGKAHRDSYEQYF,TGCAGCCATGGGAAGGCCCACAGGGACTCCTACGAGCAGTACTTC,.,few,TRBV29-1,TRBJ2-7
CASSLSPGGGNQPQHF,TGTGCCAGCAGTTTATCGCCTGGGGGCGGCAATCAGCCCCAGCATTTT,.,few,TRBV27,TRBJ1-5
CASSLALHREAFF,TGTGCCAGCAGCTTAGCGCTTCACAGAGAAGCTTTCTTT,.,.,TRBV7-9,TRBJ1-1
CSVARVDTEAFF,TGCAGCGTTGCGCGTGTCGACACTGAAGCTTTCTTT,.,few,TRBV29-1,TRBJ1-1
CASSLPGQGLTDEQYF,TGTGCCAGCAGTCTTCCGGGACAGGGGTTAACCGACGAGCAGTACTTC,TRBD1,.,TRBV28,TRBJ2-7
CAISESSGTGSEKLFF,TGTGCCATCAGTGAGTCGTCCGGGACAGGGAGTGAAAAACTGTTTTTT,TRBD1,few,TRBV10-3,TRBJ1-4
CASSLYVRETNTEAFF,TGCGCCAGCAGCTTGTATGTCAGGGAAACCAACACTGAAGCTTTCTTT,.,.,TRBV5-1,TRBJ1-1
CASSLERSDNEQFF,TGTGCCAGCAGCTTAGAACGATCGGACAATGAGCAGTTCTTC,.,few,TRBV7-8,TRBJ2-1
CASSSRGGTMNTEAFF,TGTGCCAGCAGCTCTAGGGGGGGAACAATGAACACTGAAGCTTTCTTT,.,few,TRBV11-2,TRBJ1-1
CATSLDVLSVIQYF,TGTGCCACCAGCCTAGATGTTTTGAGTGTCATTCAGTACTTC,.,many,TRBV15,TRBJ2-4
CASSINPYNEQFF,TGTGCCAGCTCCATTAACCCCTACAATGAGCAGTTCTTC,.,many,TRBV7-3,TRBJ2-1
CASSPRLDPNTDTQYF,TGTGCCAGCAGTCCACGACTAGACCCTAACACAGATACGCAGTATTTT,.,.,TRBV27,TRBJ2-3
CASRVTGGTDTQYF,TGTGCCAGCAGGGTAACCGGGGGGACAGATACGCAGTATTTT,TRBD2,.,TRBV2,TRBJ2-3
CASSLAKGTGQLNTGELFF,TGCGCCAGCAGCTTGGCGAAGGGAACGGGACAGCTTAACACCGGGGAGCTGTTTTTT,TRBD1,many,TRBV5-1,TRBJ2-2
CASTERGTGERSPLHF,TGTGCCAGCACCGAGAGGGGGACAGGGGAAAGGTCACCCCTCCACTTT,TRBD1,few,TRBV7-8,TRBJ1-6
CASRFALAGDEQFF,TGTGCCAGCAGGTTCGCGCTAGCGGGAGATGAGCAGTTCTTC,TRBD2,few,TRBV7-2,TRBJ2-1
CASSLEGYGAKNIQYF,TGTGCCAGCAGCTTAGAGGGGTATGGGGCCAAAAACATTCAGTACTTC,.,few,TRBV11-1,TRBJ2-4
CASSLPTSGTYEQYF,TGTGCCAGCAGCTTACCGACTAGCGGAACCTACGAGCAGTACTTC,TRBD2,few,TRBV7-2,TRBJ2-7
CSVVGTPSTDTQYF,TGCAGCGTCGTCGGGACACCTAGCACAGATACGCAGTATTTT,.,many,TRBV29-1,TRBJ2-3
CASSLIQVGQETQYF,TGTGCCAGCAGCTTAATTCAAGTGGGGCAAGAGACCCAGTACTTC,.,few,TRBV13,TRBJ2-5
CASSPSSGNHEQYF,TGTGCCAGCAGCCCGAGTAGCGGGAACCACGAGCAGTACTTC,TRBD2,few,TRBV7-2,TRBJ2-7
CASSARGPRQGAAFF,TGTGCCAGCAGTGCCCGTGGTCCGCGACAGGGGGCAGCTTTCTTT,TRBD1,few,TRBV6-1,TRBJ1-1
CASSSRQGIYEQYF,TGTGCCAGCAGCTCCAGACAGGGTATCTACGAGCAGTACTTC,TRBD1,.,TRBV7-9,TRBJ2-7
CASSTEDRTGNYEQYF,TGTGCCAGCAGTACCGAAGACAGGACAGGGAACTACGAGCAGTACTTC,TRBD1,.,TRBV12-3/TRBV12-4,TRBJ2-7
CASSESLGYEQYF,TGCGCCAGCAGTGAGTCATTGGGTTACGAGCAGTACTTC,.,many,TRBV10-1,TRBJ2-7
CASSQRELAYEQYF,TGTGCCAGCAGTCAGCGGGAGCTCGCCTACGAGCAGTACTTC,TRBD2,.,TRBV12-3/TRBV12-4,TRBJ2-7